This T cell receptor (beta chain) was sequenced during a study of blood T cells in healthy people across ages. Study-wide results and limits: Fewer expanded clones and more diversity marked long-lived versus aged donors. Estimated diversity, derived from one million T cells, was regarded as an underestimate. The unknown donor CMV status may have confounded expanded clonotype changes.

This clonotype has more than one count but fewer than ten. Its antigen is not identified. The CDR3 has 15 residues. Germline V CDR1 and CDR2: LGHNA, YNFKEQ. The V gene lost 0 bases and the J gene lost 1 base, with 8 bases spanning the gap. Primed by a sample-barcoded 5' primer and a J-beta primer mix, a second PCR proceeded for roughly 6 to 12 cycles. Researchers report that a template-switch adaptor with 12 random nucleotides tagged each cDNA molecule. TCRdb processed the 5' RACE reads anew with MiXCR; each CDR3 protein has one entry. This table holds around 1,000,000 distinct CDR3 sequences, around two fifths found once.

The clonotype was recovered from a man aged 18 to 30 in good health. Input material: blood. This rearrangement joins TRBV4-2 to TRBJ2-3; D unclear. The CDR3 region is CASSQDETRTDTQYF. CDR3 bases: TGTGCCAGCAGCCAAGATGAAACCCGCACAGATACGCAGTATTTT.